These T cell receptor beta chains were read from a single sample in a study of blood T cell repertoires in COVID-19. Profiling relied on immunoSEQ multiplex PCR, and the TCRdb table lists in-frame clones only, not all of them. The data contain some 400,000 clones, roughly 86% of them singletons. The specimen was peripheral blood. The receptors derive from a human donor with acute or convalescent COVID-19. The donor label of this sample is uncertain. Each CDR3 is given with its conserved first and last residue. D genes are given only for firm matches. The listing skips clone size in some rows; elsewhere it reads once, few, many or a size class.

D gene | clone size | J gene | V gene | CDR3 DNA | CDR3 protein
TRBD1 | . | TRBJ1-4 | TRBV7-6 | TGTGCCAGCAGCTTAGCGAACAGGGGGGCTAATGAAAAACTGTTTTTT | CASSLANRGANEKLFF
. | . | TRBJ1-2 | TRBV30 | TGTGCCTGGAGTCCAGGACTCATTGGCTACACCTTC | CAWSPGLIGYTF
. | . | TRBJ2-5 | TRBV2 | TGTGCCAGCACCACCCCAATGGGGGGAAAAGAGACCCAGTACTTC | CASTTPMGGKETQYF
. | . | TRBJ1-6 | TRBV4-1 | TGCGCCAGCAGCCAATTATCACCCCTCCACTTT | CASSQLSPLHF
. | . | TRBJ1-6 | TRBV2 | TGTGCCAGCAGCATCGAGGCGGGACGTTCACCCCTCCACTTT | CASSIEAGRSPLHF
. | . | TRBJ2-2 | TRBV30 | TGTGCCTGGAGTACAGTCAACACCGGGGAGCTGTTTTTT | CAWSTVNTGELFF
. | . | TRBJ1-2 | TRBV6-5 | TGTGCCAGCAGACAGGGCCTGTATGGCTACACCTTC | CASRQGLYGYTF
TRBD2 | . | TRBJ2-1 | TRBV7-8 | TGTGCCAGCAGCTTAGCCGCGGTCAATGCGGGGGGGCAGGTCTTC | CASSLAAVNAGGQVF
. | . | TRBJ2-5 | TRBV2 | TGTGCCAGCAGTGCTGCGGGTTTCGGAGAGACCCAGTACTTC | CASSAAGFGETQYF
TRBD1 | . | TRBJ2-3 | TRBV7-8 | TGTGCCAGCAGCACGGGACAGCTAAGCACAGATACGCAGTATTTT | CASSTGQLSTDTQYF
. | . | TRBJ1-6 | TRBV21-1 | TGTGCCAGCAGCAACCCGGGACAGCATAATTCACCCCTCCACTTT | CASSNPGQHNSPLHF
TRBD1 | . | TRBJ2-5 | TRBV2 | TGTGCCAGCAAATCACAGGGGTCCTTCCAAGAGACCCAGTACTTC | CASKSQGSFQETQYF
. | . | TRBJ2-1 | TRBV28 | TGTGCCAGCATTACCGGGGGGCAGGGGGCTGTCAATGAGCAGTTCTTC | CASITGGQGAVNEQFF
. | . | TRBJ1-5 | TRBV5-8 | TGTGCCAGCAGCCGGGGGGGGACAATGAATAGCAATCAGCCCCAGCATTTT | CASSRGGTMNSNQPQHF
. | few | TRBJ2-5 | TRBV11-2 | TGTGCCAGCAGCTTAGATTTTTTCGGGGAATCTGAGACCCAGTACTTC | CASSLDFFGESETQYF
TRBD2 | . | TRBJ2-1 | TRBV5-1 | TGCGCCAGCAGCTTGGCCGGGACTAGCGGATTCAATGAGCAGTTCTTC | CASSLAGTSGFNEQFF
TRBD2 | . | TRBJ2-1 | TRBV30 | TGTGCCTGGAAGCGGACTAGCGGGAGGGCCAATGAGCAGTTCTTC | CAWKRTSGRANEQFF
. | few | TRBJ1-1 | TRBV7-8 | TGTGCCAGCAGCTCAGGTGTCGCCTCGGTCACTGAAGCTTTCTTT | CASSSGVASVTEAFF
TRBD2 | . | TRBJ2-3 | TRBV7-9 | TGTGCCAGCCTAATTCCGGGAGGGGGGACAGATACGCAGTATTTT | CASLIPGGGTDTQYF
TRBD1 | . | TRBJ1-4 | TRBV6-6 | TGTGCCAGCAGTTCCCTCCCCGGACAGGGCCTTGAAAAACTGTTTTTT | CASSSLPGQGLEKLFF
. | . | TRBJ2-3 | TRBV7-6 | TGTGCCAGCAGCTTAGCCGCTGGGACGAGCGGGCAATATACGCAGTATTTT | CASSLAAGTSGQYTQYF
TRBD2 | . | TRBJ2-1 | TRBV4-1 | TGCGCCAGCAGCCAAGTTCTTCGGGGGGGTCTCAATGAGCAGTTCTTC | CASSQVLRGGLNEQFF
TRBD1 | . | TRBJ1-1 | TRBV10-3 | TGTGCCATCAGTGAGAGGACAGGGGGCTTTGCTGAAGCTTTCTTT | CAISERTGGFAEAFF
. | once | TRBJ1-2 | TRBV18 | TGTGCCAGCTCAGACAGACTTCTCTATGGCTACACCTTC | CASSDRLLYGYTF
. | . | TRBJ1-4 | TRBV28 | TGTGCCAGTCAGGGGTTCGTGGATGAAAAACTGTTTTTT | CASQGFVDEKLFF
. | . | TRBJ1-2 | TRBV5-5 | TGTGCCAGCAGCTTGGAGCTTTTGGCGGGGAGGACTGGGAACTATGGCTACACCTTC | CASSLELLAGRTGNYGYTF
TRBD1 | . | TRBJ1-1 | TRBV19 | TGTGCCAGTAGTCCATATCGGACAGGGGCGAACACTGAAGCTTTCTTT | CASSPYRTGANTEAFF
TRBD2 | . | TRBJ2-3 | TRBV27 | TGTGCCAGCAGTTTATTCGGGAGGGGTGCAGATACGCAGTATTTT | CASSLFGRGADTQYF
. | . | TRBJ1-4 | TRBV15 | TGTGCCACCAGCAGAGATTTGGTAGAAGAAAAACTGTTTTTT | CATSRDLVEEKLFF
. | . | TRBJ2-4 | TRBV10-1 | TGCGCCAGCAGTGCGTATCGAAGAGCAGGTCCTGGAAACATTCAGTACTTC | CASSAYRRAGPGNIQYF
TRBD2 | . | TRBJ2-7 | TRBV5-6 | TGTGCCAGCAGCTTGGGGGGACTAGCGGGACTCCGAGGGGACGAGCAGTACTTC | CASSLGGLAGLRGDEQYF
TRBD1 | . | TRBJ1-2 | TRBV30 | TGTGCCTGGAGTGGCCTGGGACAGGGAATGGGCTACACCTTC | CAWSGLGQGMGYTF
. | . | TRBJ2-7 | TRBV4-1 | TGCGCCAGCAGCCAGAACGTGGGGACTGGCTCCTACGAGCAGTACTTC | CASSQNVGTGSYEQYF
. | . | TRBJ1-6 | TRBV28 | TGTGCCAGCAGTCTACCCCCAGGGTCCGGTTCACCCCTCCACTTT | CASSLPPGSGSPLHF
. | . | TRBJ1-2 | TRBV30 | TGTGCCTGGAGTGTCGTAGGGGAGGACTATGGCTACACCTTC | CAWSVVGEDYGYTF
. | . | TRBJ1-1 | TRBV5-1 | TGCGCCAGCAGCTTTCAAGGGGGAAACACTGAAGCTTTCTTT | CASSFQGGNTEAFF
. | . | TRBJ2-1 | TRBV19 | TGTGCCAGTAAAAGCGGCAGACTAGTTCAGAATGAGCAGTTCTTC | CASKSGRLVQNEQFF
TRBD1 | . | TRBJ2-2 | TRBV2 | TGTGCCAGCAGGAACCTACAGGGGATCGGGGAGCTGTTTTTT | CASRNLQGIGELFF
TRBD1 | few | TRBJ2-5 | TRBV5-4 | TGTGCCAGCAGCCTCACAATCGGGACAGGGAATAGGGAGACCCAGTACTTC | CASSLTIGTGNRETQYF
. | . | TRBJ1-1 | TRBV18 | TGTGCCAGCTCACCTAACACAGGGAGCACTGAAGCTTTCTTT | CASSPNTGSTEAFF
. | . | TRBJ1-5 | TRBV28 | TGTGCCAGCAGTTTATATGCGGGGTTCACTGCTCAGCCCCAGCATTTT | CASSLYAGFTAQPQHF
. | . | TRBJ2-1 | TRBV7-5 | TGTGTCAGAAGCTTGGAGACAGGGATAATGAATGAGCAGTTCTTC | CVRSLETGIMNEQFF
TRBD1 | . | TRBJ1-2 | TRBV18 | TGTGCCAGCTCACCACGGACAGGCAGCTACACCTTC | CASSPRTGSYTF
TRBD1 | . | TRBJ2-7 | TRBV5-4 | TGTGCCAGCAGCTCATACAGGGGAAACTACGAGCAGTACTTC | CASSSYRGNYEQYF
TRBD2 | . | TRBJ2-7 | TRBV27 | TGTGCCCCACTAGCGGGGGGGCCCCACGAGCAGTACTTC | CAPLAGGPHEQYF
. | few | TRBJ1-2 | TRBV12-3/TRBV12-4 | TGTGCCAGCAGCCCCGGGCCTGCGGGGGGCTACACCTTC | CASSPGPAGGYTF
. | . | TRBJ1-3 | TRBV11-2 | TGTGCCAGCAGCCACACAACAGGTCATCACACCATATATTTT | CASSHTTGHHTIYF
TRBD2 | . | TRBJ2-7 | TRBV2 | TGTGCCAGCAGGACTAGCGGGGGCCCTAGCTCCTACGAGCAGTACTTC | CASRTSGGPSSYEQYF
TRBD2 | . | TRBJ2-7 | TRBV2 | TGTGCCAGCAGTCCTAGCGGGGGGGGTTATACCTACGAGCAGTACTTC | CASSPSGGGYTYEQYF
. | . | TRBJ2-7 | TRBV3-1/TRBV3-2 | TGTGCCAGCAGCCGCGGCATAGGCTCCTACGAGCAGTACTTC | CASSRGIGSYEQYF
. | . | TRBJ1-5 | TRBV28 | TGTGCCAGCAGGCCGATCGGGGTAACAGCGGGAGTCGGCAATCAGCCCCAGCATTTT | CASRPIGVTAGVGNQPQHF
. | . | TRBJ1-1 | TRBV14 | TGTGCCAGCAGCCCCCAGGCCTACACTGAAGCTTTCTTT | CASSPQAYTEAFF
. | . | TRBJ2-2 | TRBV5-4 | TGTGCCAGCAGCTTGGGCGGGGCGGGATCCGGGGAGCTGTTTTTT | CASSLGGAGSGELFF
TRBD2 | . | TRBJ2-2 | TRBV3-1/TRBV3-2 | TGTGCCAGCAAGCCGACTAGCGGCAGGAACACCGGGGAGCTGTTTTTT | CASKPTSGRNTGELFF
TRBD2 | . | TRBJ2-3 | TRBV6-5 | TGTGCCAGCAATCTAGCGGGGGGCCCCACAGATACGCAGTATTTT | CASNLAGGPTDTQYF
. | once | TRBJ2-3 | TRBV3-1/TRBV3-2 | TGTGCCAGCAGCCAAGGTACACCGACTAGCACAGATACGCAGTATTTT | CASSQGTPTSTDTQYF
TRBD2 | . | TRBJ2-7 | TRBV3-1/TRBV3-2 | TGTGCCAGCAGCCAAGGGGGGACTAGCGGGAGACTGCTGTACTTC | CASSQGGTSGRLLYF
TRBD2 | . | TRBJ2-7 | TRBV2 | TGTGCCAGCAGTTTCTCCGGGACTAGCGGTCTGGGTCAGTACTTC | CASSFSGTSGLGQYF